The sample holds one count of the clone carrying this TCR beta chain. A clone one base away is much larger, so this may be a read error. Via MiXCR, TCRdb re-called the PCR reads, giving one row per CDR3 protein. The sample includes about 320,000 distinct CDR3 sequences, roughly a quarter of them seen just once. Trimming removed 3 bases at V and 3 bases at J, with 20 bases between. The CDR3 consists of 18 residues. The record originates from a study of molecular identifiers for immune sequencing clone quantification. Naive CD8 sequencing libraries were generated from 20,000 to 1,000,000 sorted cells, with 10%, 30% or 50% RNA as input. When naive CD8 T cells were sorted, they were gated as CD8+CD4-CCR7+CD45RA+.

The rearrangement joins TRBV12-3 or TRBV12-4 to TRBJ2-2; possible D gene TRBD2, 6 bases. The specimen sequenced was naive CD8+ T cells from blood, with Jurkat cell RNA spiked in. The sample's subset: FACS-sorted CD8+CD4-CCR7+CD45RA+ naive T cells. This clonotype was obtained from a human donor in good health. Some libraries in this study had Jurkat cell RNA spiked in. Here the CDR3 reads CASSFQTGGELHTGELFF. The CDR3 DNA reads TGTGCCAGCAGTTTTCAAACAGGAGGGGAGTTGCACACCGGGGAGCTGTTTTTT.